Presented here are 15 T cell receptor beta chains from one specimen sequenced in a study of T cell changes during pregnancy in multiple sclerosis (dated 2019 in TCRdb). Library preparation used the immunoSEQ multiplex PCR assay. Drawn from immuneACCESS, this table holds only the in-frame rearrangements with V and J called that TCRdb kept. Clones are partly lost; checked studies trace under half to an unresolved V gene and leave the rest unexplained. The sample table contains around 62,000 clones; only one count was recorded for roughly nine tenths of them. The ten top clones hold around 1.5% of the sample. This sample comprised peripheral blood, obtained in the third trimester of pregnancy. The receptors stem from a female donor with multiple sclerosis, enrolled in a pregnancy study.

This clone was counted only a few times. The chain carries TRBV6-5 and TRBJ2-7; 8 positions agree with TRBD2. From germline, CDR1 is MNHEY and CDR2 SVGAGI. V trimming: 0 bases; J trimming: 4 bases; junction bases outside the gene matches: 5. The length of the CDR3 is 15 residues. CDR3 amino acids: CASSYSMAGGYEQYF. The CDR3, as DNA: TGTGCCAGCAGTTACTCGATGGCGGGAGGTTACGAGCAGTACTTC.

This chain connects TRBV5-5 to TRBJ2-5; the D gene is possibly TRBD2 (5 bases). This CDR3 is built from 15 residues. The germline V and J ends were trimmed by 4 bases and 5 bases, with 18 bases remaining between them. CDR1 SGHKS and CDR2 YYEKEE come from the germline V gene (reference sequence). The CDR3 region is CASSEGHSPVETQYF. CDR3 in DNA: TGTGCCAGCAGCGAGGGTCACAGTCCTGTGGAGACCCAGTACTTC.

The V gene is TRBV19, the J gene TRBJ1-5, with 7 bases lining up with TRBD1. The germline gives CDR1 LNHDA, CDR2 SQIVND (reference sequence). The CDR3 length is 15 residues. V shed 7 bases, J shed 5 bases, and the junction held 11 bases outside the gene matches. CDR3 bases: TGTGCCAGTAAAAGCACAGGGGCGCGGGATCAGCCCCAGCATTTT. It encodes CASKSTGARDQPQHF. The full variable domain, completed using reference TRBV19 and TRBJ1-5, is DGGITQSPKYLFRKEGQNVTLSCEQNLNHDAMYWYRQDPGQGLRLIYYSQIVNDFQKGDIAEGYSVSREKKESFPLTVTSAQKNPTAFYLCASKSTGARDQPQHFGDGTRLSIL.

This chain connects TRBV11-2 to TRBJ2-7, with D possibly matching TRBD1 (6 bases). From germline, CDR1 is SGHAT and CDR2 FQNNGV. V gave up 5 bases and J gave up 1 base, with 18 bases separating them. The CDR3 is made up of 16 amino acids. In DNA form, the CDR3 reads TGTGCCAGCAGCGCTACATCGACAGGAACGTCCTACGAGCAGTACTTC. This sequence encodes CASSATSTGTSYEQYF.

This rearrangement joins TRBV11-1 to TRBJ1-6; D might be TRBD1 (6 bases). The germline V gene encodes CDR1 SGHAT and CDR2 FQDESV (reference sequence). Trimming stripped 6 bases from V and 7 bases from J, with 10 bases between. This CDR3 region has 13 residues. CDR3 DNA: TGTGCCAGCAGGTGGACAGTAAATTCACCCCTCCACTTT. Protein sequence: CASRWTVNSPLHF.

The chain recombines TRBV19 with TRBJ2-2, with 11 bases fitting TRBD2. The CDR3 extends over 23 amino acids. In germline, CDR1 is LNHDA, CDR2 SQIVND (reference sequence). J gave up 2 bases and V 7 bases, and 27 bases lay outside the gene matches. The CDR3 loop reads CASKRGPGLDLAGGLTNTGELFF. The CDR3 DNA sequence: TGTGCCAGTAAGAGGGGTCCGGGACTAGATCTAGCGGGAGGTTTAACTAACACCGGGGAGCTGTTTTTT. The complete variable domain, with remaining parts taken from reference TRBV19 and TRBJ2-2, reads DGGITQSPKYLFRKEGQNVTLSCEQNLNHDAMYWYRQDPGQGLRLIYYSQIVNDFQKGDIAEGYSVSREKKESFPLTVTSAQKNPTAFYLCASKRGPGLDLAGGLTNTGELFFGEGSRLTVL.

The CDR3 sequence: CASSPGQHGYTF. In nucleotides, the CDR3 is TGTGCCAGCAGCCCGGGACAGCACGGCTACACCTTC. This chain uses TRBV5-6 with TRBJ1-2; TRBD1 agrees at 7 bases. The germline CDR1 and CDR2 sequences are SGHDT and YYEEEE. The CDR3 consists of 12 residues. Trimming took 4 bases from V and 8 from J; bases not matched to a gene: 5.

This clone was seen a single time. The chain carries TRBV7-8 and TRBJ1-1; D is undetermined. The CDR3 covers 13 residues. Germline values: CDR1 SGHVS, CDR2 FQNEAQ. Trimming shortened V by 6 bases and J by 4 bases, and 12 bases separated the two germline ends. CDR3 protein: CASSSRTGTEAFF. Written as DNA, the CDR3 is TGTGCCAGCAGTTCTCGGACTGGCACTGAAGCTTTCTTT. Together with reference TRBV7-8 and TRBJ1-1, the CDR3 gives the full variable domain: GAGVSQSPRYKVAKRGQDVALRCDPISGHVSLFWYQQALGQGPEFLTYFQNEAQLDKSGLPSDRFFAERPEGSVSTLKIQRTQQEDSAVYLCASSSRTGTEAFFGQGTRLTVV.

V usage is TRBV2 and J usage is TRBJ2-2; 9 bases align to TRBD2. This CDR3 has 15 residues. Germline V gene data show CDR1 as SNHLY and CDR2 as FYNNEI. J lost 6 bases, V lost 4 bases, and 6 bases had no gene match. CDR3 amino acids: CASSASGISSGELFF. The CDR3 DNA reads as TGTGCCAGCAGTGCTAGCGGGATAAGTTCCGGGGAGCTGTTTTTT.

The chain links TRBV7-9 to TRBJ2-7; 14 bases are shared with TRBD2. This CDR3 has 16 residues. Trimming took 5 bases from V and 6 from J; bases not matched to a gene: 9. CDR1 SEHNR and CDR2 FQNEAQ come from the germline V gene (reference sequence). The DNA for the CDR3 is TGTGCCAGCAGCGTCAGGACTAGCGGGAGGCAAGGCGAGCAGTACTTC. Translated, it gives CASSVRTSGRQGEQYF.

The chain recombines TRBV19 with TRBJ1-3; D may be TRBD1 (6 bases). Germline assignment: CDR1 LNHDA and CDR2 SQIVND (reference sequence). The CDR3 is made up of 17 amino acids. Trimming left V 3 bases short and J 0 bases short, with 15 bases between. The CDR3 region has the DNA TGTGCCAGTAGTATGGACAGTAGTTTTTTCTCTGGAAACACCATATATTTT. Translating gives CASSMDSSFFSGNTIYF.

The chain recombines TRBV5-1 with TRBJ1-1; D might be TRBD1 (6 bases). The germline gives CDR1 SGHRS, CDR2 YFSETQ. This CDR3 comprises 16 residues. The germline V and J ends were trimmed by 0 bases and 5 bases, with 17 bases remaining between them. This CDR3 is CASSLARRNRETEAFF. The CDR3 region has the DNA TGCGCCAGCAGCTTGGCCCGTAGGAACAGGGAGACTGAAGCTTTCTTT.

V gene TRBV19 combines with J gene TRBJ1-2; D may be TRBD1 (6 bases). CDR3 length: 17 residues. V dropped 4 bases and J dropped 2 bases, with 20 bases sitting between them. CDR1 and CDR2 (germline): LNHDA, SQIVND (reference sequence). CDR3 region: CASSKRRSGAENYGYTF. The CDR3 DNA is TGTGCCAGTAGTAAAAGGCGTTCAGGGGCGGAAAACTATGGCTACACCTTC.

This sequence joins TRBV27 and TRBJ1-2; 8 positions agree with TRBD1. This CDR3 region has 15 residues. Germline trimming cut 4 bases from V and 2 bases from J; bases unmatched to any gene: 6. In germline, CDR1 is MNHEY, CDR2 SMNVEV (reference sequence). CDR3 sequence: CASSSTGGLNYGYTF. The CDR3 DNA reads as TGTGCCAGCAGTTCTACAGGGGGGTTAAACTATGGCTACACCTTC.

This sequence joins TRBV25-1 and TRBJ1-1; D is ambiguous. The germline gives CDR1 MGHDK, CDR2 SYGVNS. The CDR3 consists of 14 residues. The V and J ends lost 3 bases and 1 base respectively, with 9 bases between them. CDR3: CASSEFTENTEAFF. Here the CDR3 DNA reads TGTGCCAGCAGTGAGTTTACAGAGAACACTGAAGCTTTCTTT.